Here is one T cell receptor (beta chain) with its context. Its specificity is unknown. Use of 60 Vbeta and 13 Jbeta primers characterized the PCR. Assay: immunoSEQ multiplex PCR; the TCRdb copy retains only in-frame clones and omits some. The profile covers around 130,000 clones, with 75% to 90% appearing a single time and 5.5% to 7% taken by the ten largest. This sample stems from a study of cytomegalovirus exposure and HLA in healthy donors. Study-wide results and caveats: Prior analysis indicated that the majority of TCR beta V segments exhibited productivity approximately 87% or approximately 30% of the time. Later work associated over 15,000 TCR beta sequences with HLA alleles at 0.05 false discovery rate. Analysis performed later showed TCR beta chains linked to HLA being more clonally expanded than equally common others.

The study sampled nominally healthy donors, though unrecorded immune exposures were likely. This CDR3 is 14 amino acids long. Germline CDR1 is SQVTM and CDR2 is ANQGSEA. With 5 bases clipped from V and 5 bases from J, the junction kept 11 bases outside the gene matches. The genes are TRBV29-1 and TRBJ1-2; TRBD1 aligns across 7 bases. This receptor was obtained from a middle-aged woman in good health and CMV-seropositive. The sample was PBMCs. The CDR3, as DNA: TGCAGCGTTCCCGGGACAGCAAGTTGGTATGGCTACACCTTC. It encodes CSVPGTASWYGYTF. Full variable domain (missing parts from reference TRBV29-1 and TRBJ1-2): SAVISQKPSRDICQRGTSLTIQCQVDSQVTMMFWYRQQPGQSLTLIATANQGSEATYESGFVIDKFPISRPNLTFSTLTVSNMSPEDSSIYLCSVPGTASWYGYTFGSGTRLTVV.